Following are 2 T cell receptor beta chains from one sample sequenced in a study of blood T cell repertoires in COVID-19. Here immunoSEQ multiplex PCR was the method, and the copy in TCRdb shows in-frame clones only, minus some. The table shows over 250,000 clones, with about 82% occurring only once. The material sequenced was peripheral blood. These TCRs come from a man in his fifties or sixties with active or convalescent COVID-19.

The chain employs TRBV7-8 and TRBJ2-2; 8 bases map to TRBD2. CDR1 and CDR2 (germline): SGHVS, FQNEAQ. The V and J ends lost 4 bases and 5 bases, in that order; junction bases with no gene match: 6. The CDR3 sequence is 15 residues long. DNA for the CDR3: TGTGCCAGCAGCTCCCTAGCGGGTCGAACCGGGGAGCTGTTTTTT. Its translation: CASSSLAGRTGELFF.

This clone has just a few counts. The chain combines TRBV5-6 with TRBJ1-3; D not certain. Germline values: CDR1 SGHDT, CDR2 YYEEEE. The CDR3 spans 13 residues. Between the trimmed V and J ends, which lost 4 bases and 5 bases, there was a span of 10 bases. The CDR3 nucleotides are TGTGCCAGCAGCCCCGACAACAGAAACACCATATATTTT. Translation: CASSPDNRNTIYF. Together with reference TRBV5-6 and TRBJ1-3, the CDR3 gives the full variable domain: DAGVTQSPTHLIKTRGQQVTLRCSPKSGHDTVSWYQQALGQGPQFIFQYYEEEERQRGNFPDRFSGHQFPNYSSELNVNALLLGDSALYLCASSPDNRNTIYFGEGSWLTVV.